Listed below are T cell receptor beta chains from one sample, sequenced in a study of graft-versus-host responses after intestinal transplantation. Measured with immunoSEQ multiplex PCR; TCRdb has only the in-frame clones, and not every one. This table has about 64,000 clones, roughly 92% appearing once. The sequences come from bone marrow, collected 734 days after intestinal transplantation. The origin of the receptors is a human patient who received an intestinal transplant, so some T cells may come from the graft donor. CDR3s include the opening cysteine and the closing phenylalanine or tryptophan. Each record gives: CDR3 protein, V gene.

CDR3aa: CASSVVPSGANVLTF
v_gene: TRBV9

CDR3aa: CASSEEGYEQYF
v_gene: TRBV6-1

CDR3aa: CASGRLSGVNTGELFF
v_gene: TRBV27

CDR3aa: CASSLDPEPQETQYF
v_gene: TRBV7-7

CDR3aa: CASSSTSTDTQYF
v_gene: TRBV5-1

CDR3aa: CASSLLSDTQYF
v_gene: TRBV28

CDR3aa: CASSSLVGQGNTEAFF
v_gene: TRBV6-5

CDR3aa: CASSPSRLSWDTDTQYF
v_gene: TRBV13

CDR3aa: CASSRDTGNTIYF
v_gene: TRBV27

CDR3aa: CASSLSTGLTEAFF
v_gene: TRBV11-2

CDR3aa: CAWSGETPRNLYNEQFF
v_gene: TRBV30

CDR3aa: CASSRDRPEAFF
v_gene: TRBV11-2

CDR3aa: CASNLGTGGADTQYF
v_gene: TRBV7-6

CDR3aa: CASLGLAGDYEQYF
v_gene: TRBV13

CDR3aa: CASSEGLSYEQYF
v_gene: TRBV5-6

CDR3aa: CASSSRQGTSGNTIYF
v_gene: TRBV5-1

CDR3aa: CASSPPGSGAFNEQFF
v_gene: TRBV7-3

CDR3aa: CASRGGDRVSYEQYF
v_gene: TRBV28

CDR3aa: CASTRDRTTDTQYF
v_gene: TRBV11-2

CDR3aa: CASIPGSGRRSPLHF
v_gene: TRBV2

CDR3aa: CASSQGFSGRATDTQYF
v_gene: TRBV4-1

CDR3aa: CASSLGAGAREQYF
v_gene: TRBV5-1

CDR3aa: CAVFTPTEAFF
v_gene: TRBV6-5

CDR3aa: CASSFVLGPQHF
v_gene: TRBV28

CDR3aa: CASRLAVGGRGPRDTDTQYF
v_gene: TRBV5-1

CDR3aa: CASSVERDQIYPGELFF
v_gene: TRBV9

CDR3aa: CASSRTEEETQYF
v_gene: TRBV7-6

CDR3aa: CASSSLTLKRGYNEQFF
v_gene: TRBV11-2

CDR3aa: CATSRGTGSNQPQHF
v_gene: TRBV15

CDR3aa: CASSEEGQVLGNTIYF
v_gene: TRBV6-1

CDR3aa: CASSVGSEETQYF
v_gene: TRBV9

CDR3aa: CARSKGETQYF
v_gene: TRBV2

CDR3aa: CASSYSSGRRYNEQFF
v_gene: TRBV6-5

CDR3aa: CASLGSKGTSSDTQYF
v_gene: TRBV28

CDR3aa: CASRTEGGNTEAFF
v_gene: TRBV19

CDR3aa: CASSLRADSPLHF
v_gene: TRBV27

CDR3aa: CASRGAYEQYF
v_gene: TRBV2